This record concerns one T cell receptor beta chain sequence. Its antigen is not identified. This specimen belongs to a study of shared clonotypes between healthy human individuals. Study findings and constraints: The authors sampled blood alone, and tissue repertoires likely differ. Memory subsets had estimated richness that was generally smaller than that of naive subsets. Non-shared clonotypes had lower generation probabilities than clonotypes shared by all four sorted-subset donors.

The CDR3 sequence is 15 residues long. Trimming left V 7 bases short and J 0 bases short, with 15 bases between. Germline CDR1 reads SGDLS; CDR2 reads YYNGEE. How the authors handled the data: Filtering differed, since immunoSEQ gave only junction sequences and no quality scores. The method was immunoSEQ multiplex PCR; TCRdb's version includes in-frame clones alone and lacks a portion of them. For V, J and clone size, that table is used; D and trimming come from the DNA. The sample records fewer than 400,000 clones, over 65% being singletons. The chain links TRBV9 to TRBJ2-3; D is tentatively TRBD1 or TRBD2 (6 bases each). The source material was memory CD4+ T cells sorted from blood. The sample's subset: CD45RA-negative fraction. This clonotype was obtained from a man between 25 and 39 years old in good health. This CDR3 is CASGGAGTSTDTQYF. DNA of the CDR3: TGTGCCAGCGGGGGCGCCGGGACTAGCACAGATACGCAGTATTTT.